These 30 T cell receptor beta chains share one sample of origin, sequenced in a study of T-cell memory formation after mild COVID-19. TCRdb redid the calling of the 5' RACE reads with MiXCR, one entry per CDR3 protein. Of about 49,000 distinct CDR3 sequences detected, approximately 7% appear once; the ten largest clones hold roughly 1.5%. The sample was PBMCs or a T cell subset sorted from them (not recorded which). These receptors all stem from a man between 18 and 29 years old who had mild COVID-19 (a few samples of this study predate the infection). Cell type and time point are not known.

This clonotype was seen at least ten times. The gene calls are TRBV5-4 and TRBJ2-6, with 9 bases aligning to TRBD1. Germline lookup yields CDR1 SGHNT and CDR2 YYREEE (reference sequence). Germline trimming cut 8 bases from V and 1 base from J; bases unmatched to any gene: 10. There are 17 residues in the CDR3. The CDR3 spells CASPLGTGPSGANVLTF. The CDR3 region has the DNA TGTGCCAGTCCCCTCGGGACAGGGCCGTCTGGGGCCAACGTCCTGACTTTC.

Only a few counts were recorded for this clonotype. The chain has TRBV7-3 and TRBJ2-2; 11 bases line up with TRBD2. Losses at the gene ends were 6 bases for V and 6 bases for J; bases not matched to a gene: 3. In germline, CDR1 is SGHTA, CDR2 FQGTGA. This CDR3 contains 14 residues. This CDR3 is CASSTTSGAGELFF. As DNA, the CDR3 is TGTGCCAGCAGTACGACTAGCGGGGCCGGGGAGCTGTTTTTT.

This clonotype was recorded a few times. The chain has TRBV20-1 and TRBJ2-5; 8 nucleotides match TRBD2. The CDR3 is 14 amino acids. The V gene end was trimmed by 6 bases and the J gene end by 5 bases; junction bases not matched to a gene: 11. Per germline, CDR1 DFQATT and CDR2 SNEGSKA (reference sequence). DNA for the CDR3: TGCAGTGCCCCGCCAAGCGGGGGTCGGGAGACCCAGTACTTC. Protein product: CSAPPSGGRETQYF.

CDR3 nucleotides: TGTGCCAGCAGCCCGGGACAGGGGGGGAATGAGCAGTTCTTC. Its translation is CASSPGQGGNEQFF. V usage is TRBV9 and J usage is TRBJ2-1, with 11 bases that match TRBD1. Germline loops: CDR1 SGDLS, CDR2 YYNGEE. The length of the CDR3 is 14 residues. With V trimmed by 4 bases and J by 7 bases, 4 bases remained unmatched.

J is TRBJ1-2 and V is TRBV7-2; D remains ambiguous. Trimming pared 8 bases from V and 2 bases from J, leaving 18 bases between. The germline V gene has CDR1 SGHTA and CDR2 FQGNSA. The CDR3 sequence is 15 residues long. The CDR3 loop is CASSGVPGLNYGYTF. CDR3 DNA: TGTGCCAGCTCCGGAGTCCCGGGGTTGAACTATGGCTACACCTTC.

This clonotype was counted a few times. The chain employs TRBV4-2 and TRBJ2-2; the D gene is possibly TRBD1 (6 bases). Per germline, CDR1 LGHNA and CDR2 YNFKEQ. The CDR3 extends over 16 amino acids. V was clipped by 0 bases and J by 7 bases, with 15 bases between them. CDR3 in amino acids: CASSQDFWGQGGELFF. The CDR3 nucleotides read TGTGCCAGCAGCCAAGATTTCTGGGGGCAGGGCGGGGAGCTGTTTTTT.

This clonotype was counted only a few times. The chain uses TRBV7-9 and TRBJ2-3; D may be TRBD2 (6 bases). The V gene lost 5 bases and the J gene lost 1 base, with 16 bases spanning the gap. Germline CDR1 SEHNR, CDR2 FQNEAQ (reference sequence). The CDR3 is 16 residues long. The CDR3 sequence: CASSPGVGERTDTQYF. The CDR3 bases are TGTGCCAGCAGCCCGGGGGTCGGGGAGCGCACAGATACGCAGTATTTT.

With respect to this clonotype: The junction and the germline gene differ at one end; a read error may be behind it. The chain employs TRBV5-1 and TRBJ2-2; D is undetermined. The germline gives CDR1 SGHRS, CDR2 YFSETQ. The CDR3 has 13 residues. CDR3 sequence reads: CASSLGNTVELFF. In DNA form, the CDR3 reads TGCGCCAGCAGCTTAGGAAACACCGTGGAGCTGTTTTTT.

V and J are TRBV18 and TRBJ2-1; TRBD1 agrees at 7 bases. V trimming: 2 bases; J trimming: 6 bases; junction bases outside the gene matches: 10. Germline V gene lookup returns CDR1 KGHSH and CDR2 LQKENI. This CDR3 region has 16 residues. CDR3 nucleotide sequence: TGTGCCAGCTCACCAATGGAACAGGGGCCGGGCAATGAGCAGTTCTTC. Protein product: CASSPMEQGPGNEQFF.

This clonotype was picked up a small number of times. The chain employs TRBV9 and TRBJ2-5; D might be TRBD1 or TRBD2, each matching 5 bases. V was pared by 3 bases and J by 5 bases, with 11 bases between. Looked up from germline, CDR1 is SGDLS and CDR2 is YYNGEE. This CDR3 comprises 13 residues. CDR3 sequence: CASSATGRETQYF. The CDR3 DNA reads TGTGCCAGCAGCGCCACGGGGCGCGAGACCCAGTACTTC.

This clonotype was recorded many times. The V and J genes are TRBV7-2 and TRBJ2-5; D ambiguous. This CDR3 comprises 14 residues. Trimming left V 1 base short and J 2 bases short, with 8 bases between. Germline values: CDR1 SGHTA, CDR2 FQGNSA. CDR3 sequence: CASSLGHGQETQYF. CDR3 bases: TGTGCCAGCAGCTTAGGGCACGGTCAAGAGACCCAGTACTTC.

This chain connects TRBV30 to TRBJ1-1; D not certain. CDR1 and CDR2 (germline): GTSNPN, SVGIG (reference sequence). Between the trimmed V and J ends, which lost 3 bases and 3 bases, there was a span of 14 bases. The CDR3 length is 14 residues. CDR3 sequence reads: CAWRPESRYTEAFF. CDR3 nucleotide sequence: TGTGCCTGGAGACCGGAGAGCCGCTACACTGAAGCTTTCTTT.

This clonotype was picked up many times. This chain joins TRBV12-3 or TRBV12-4 and TRBJ1-6; 7 bases are shared with TRBD1. The ends lost 5 bases at V and 11 bases at J; junction bases unmatched: 6. The CDR3 runs to 13 residues. The CDR3 DNA reads as TGTGCCAGCAGTCCGACAGGGCGGCCACCCCTCCACTTT. This sequence encodes CASSPTGRPPLHF.

This chain connects TRBV18 to TRBJ1-2, with D uncertain. This CDR3 spans 13 amino acids. CDR1 and CDR2 from the germline V gene are KGHSH and LQKENI. Trimming took 1 base from V and 6 from J, leaving 9 bases between them. The DNA for the CDR3 is TGTGCCAGCTCACCACTGACACTCGATGGCTACACCTTC. Translation gives CASSPLTLDGYTF.

This clonotype was counted a few times. The chain joins TRBV18 to TRBJ2-1, with D perhaps given as TRBD1 or TRBD2 (6 bases each). Germline lookup yields CDR1 KGHSH and CDR2 LQKENI. The CDR3 consists of 16 residues. V lost 0 bases and J 9 bases, leaving 18 bases between the germline ends. This CDR3 reads CASSPPAPGEVGEQFF. Written as DNA, the CDR3 is TGTGCCAGCTCACCACCGGCTCCAGGGGAGGTTGGTGAGCAGTTCTTC.

This clonotype occurred a few times. The chain has TRBV6-2 or TRBV6-3 and TRBJ1-1; D gene ambiguous. Between the trimmed V and J ends, which lost 0 bases and 14 bases, there was a span of 16 bases. This CDR3 is 13 amino acids long. Germline CDR1 reads MNHEY; CDR2 reads SVGEGT. DNA for the CDR3: TGTGCCAGCAGTTACTCGATGACGGGTGGTGGGTTCTTT. Translating it yields CASSYSMTGGGFF.

This clonotype was recorded many times. The rearrangement links TRBV7-2 to TRBJ2-5; tentatively, D is TRBD1 or TRBD2 (5 bases each). The V gene lost 4 bases and the J gene lost 5 bases, with 8 bases spanning the gap. CDR1 and CDR2 from the germline V gene are SGHTA and FQGNSA. This CDR3 spans 12 amino acids. The CDR3 bases are TGTGCCAGCAGCTGGGGGTTGGAGACCCAGTACTTC. Translated, it gives CASSWGLETQYF.

There are many counts of this clonotype. The genes are TRBV9 and TRBJ2-3; 7 bases line up with TRBD1. Trimming at V came to 3 bases and at J to 1 base, leaving 8 bases not matched to a gene. The length of the CDR3 is 16 residues. Germline values: CDR1 SGDLS, CDR2 YYNGEE. The CDR3 DNA is TGTGCCAGCAGCGCCCCTCGACAGGGTGGCACAGATACGCAGTATTTT. Translation: CASSAPRQGGTDTQYF.

This clonotype was counted ten times or more. The rearrangement joins TRBV7-2 to TRBJ2-2; D is ambiguous. This CDR3 contains 16 residues. V was cut by 5 bases and J by 2 bases, with 15 bases left in between. Germline values: CDR1 SGHTA, CDR2 FQGNSA. CDR3 region: CASSRYISLNTGELFF. The CDR3 DNA sequence: TGTGCCAGCAGCCGGTACATTTCCCTAAACACCGGGGAGCTGTTTTTT.

This clonotype appeared a few times. This rearrangement joins TRBV6-6 to TRBJ2-1; 7 bases agree with TRBD2. The V gene end was trimmed by 3 bases and the J gene end by 8 bases; junction bases not matched to a gene: 13. Per the germline V gene, CDR1 is MNHNY and CDR2 is SVGAGI (reference sequence). CDR3 length: 16 residues. CDR3 in DNA: TGTGCCAGCAGTTATTTCGATCCGGGGGGTCGGGATGAGCAGTTCTTC. This sequence encodes CASSYFDPGGRDEQFF.

The rearrangement joins TRBV7-9 to TRBJ2-1, with D uncertain. The CDR3 loop spans 15 amino acids. The germline CDR1 and CDR2 sequences are SEHNR and FQNEAQ (reference sequence). Trimming removed 7 bases at V and 2 bases at J, with 15 bases between. CDR3 residues: CASTQEYKPYNEQFF. Here the CDR3 DNA reads TGTGCCAGCACCCAGGAGTACAAGCCCTACAATGAGCAGTTCTTC. The complete variable domain, with remaining parts taken from reference TRBV7-9 and TRBJ2-1, reads DTGVSQNPRHKITKRGQNVTFRCDPISEHNRLYWYRQTLGQGPEFLTYFQNEAQLEKSRLLSDRFSAERPKGSFSTLEIQRTEQGDSAMYLCASTQEYKPYNEQFFGPGTRLTVL.

This clonotype was seen at least ten times. It is unclear where the CDR3 begins or ends on the DNA, so no DNA is shown, and the CDR3 is as TCRdb lists it. The CDR3 here is CASSSPKFGRGTF. This rearrangement joins TRBV5-5 to TRBJ1-2; the table calls TRBD1, which could not be checked here. The CDR3 extends over 13 residues, inclusive of both ends. Germline CDR1 and CDR2: SGHKS and YYEKEE (reference sequence).

This clonotype showed up many times. V and J are TRBV20-1 and TRBJ2-3, with D maybe TRBD2 (7 bases). V lost 1 base to trimming and J lost 2 bases, with 10 bases between them. The CDR3 loop spans 14 amino acids. Germline CDR1 DFQATT, CDR2 SNEGSKA (reference sequence). DNA of the CDR3: TGCAGTGCTAGAGCGGGGGGCGCCACAGATACGCAGTATTTT. As protein: CSARAGGATDTQYF.

The chain joins TRBV5-1 to TRBJ1-1, with D hard to call. CDR1 is SGHRS, CDR2 YFSETQ, per germline. The V gene lost 4 bases and the J gene lost 3 bases, with 10 bases spanning the gap. CDR3 length equals 13 residues. The CDR3: CASSESTDTEAFF. The CDR3 DNA reads TGCGCCAGCAGCGAGAGTACCGACACTGAAGCTTTCTTT.

This clonotype was observed a few times. The V and J genes are TRBV12-3 or TRBV12-4 and TRBJ2-5; D unclear. There are 16 residues in the CDR3. With 2 bases removed from V and 9 bases from J, the gap between germline ends came to 22 bases. The CDR3 sequence: CASSLIVGQTFLAQYF. In DNA, the CDR3 is TGTGCCAGCAGTTTAATCGTAGGGCAAACATTTTTGGCCCAGTACTTC.

This clonotype was seen repeatedly, ten times or more. The chain links TRBV12-3 or TRBV12-4 to TRBJ1-2; D gene uncertain. V was pared by 7 bases and J by 4 bases, with 10 bases between. The CDR3 contains 12 residues. This CDR3 reads CASTRPSYGYTF. CDR3 bases: TGTGCCAGCACCCGACCTAGCTATGGCTACACCTTC.

In this sample, this clonotype turned up a few times. For the CDR3, the DNA is TGCGCCAGCAGCCAATACCCTCGGGGGGGTACCACAGATACGCAGTATTTT. Encoded protein: CASSQYPRGGTTDTQYF. The chain employs TRBV4-1 and TRBJ2-3; 8 bases map to TRBD2. The trim removed 2 bases at V and 2 bases at J, leaving 9 bases unmatched. The germline CDR1 and CDR2 sequences are MGHRA and YSYEKL. This CDR3 spans 17 amino acids.

This clonotype was observed many times. The chain carries TRBV29-1 and TRBJ2-3; D may be TRBD1 or TRBD2 (5 bases each). Germline CDR1 reads SQVTM; CDR2 reads ANQGSEA. Between the trimmed V and J ends, which lost 3 bases and 6 bases, there was a span of 10 bases. The CDR3 length is 12 residues. CDR3 DNA sequence: TGCAGCGTTGAGTTAGGGGACGATACGCAGTATTTT. Translation gives CSVELGDDTQYF.

The chain links TRBV28 to TRBJ1-2; 8 positions match TRBD1. The CDR3 has 14 amino acids. Germline lookup yields CDR1 MDHEN and CDR2 SYDVKM. The V gene end was trimmed by 2 bases and the J gene end by 3 bases; junction bases not matched to a gene: 2. The CDR3 nucleotides read TGTGCCAGCAGTTTAGCGACAGGGGACTATGGCTACACCTTC. As protein: CASSLATGDYGYTF.

This clonotype was recorded a few times. The chain has TRBV12-3 or TRBV12-4 and TRBJ1-1, with D perhaps matching TRBD1 (5 bases). Trimming left V 5 bases short and J 4 bases short, with 17 bases between. The CDR3 extends over 15 amino acids. The CDR3 is CASSPPQYRGTEAFF. CDR3 nucleotides: TGTGCCAGCAGTCCTCCACAGTATAGGGGCACTGAAGCTTTCTTT.